This is a list of T cell receptor beta chains from one sample in a study of CD8+ T cells in alopecia areata. Profiled with immunoSEQ multiplex PCR; TCRdb holds only in-frame clones, not every one. The sample gives a few hundred thousand clones, about 60% of which show up once; more than 0.85% is in the top ten. Sample: CD4+ T cells sorted from blood, taken around week 54, from a patient treated with tofacitinib. The receptors were sampled from a human donor with alopecia areata. The CDR3 runs from the conserved cysteine through the conserved F or W. D genes are given only for firm matches. Rows give clone size only sometimes, using once, few, many, or a class for an expanded clone.

>TRBD1|TRBJ2-5|TRBV10-1|few
CASTHDRGFQETQYF
TGCGCCAGCACCCACGACAGGGGCTTCCAAGAGACCCAGTACTTC
>NA|TRBJ1-2|TRBV5-4|NA
CASRSDNYGYTF
TGTGCCAGCAGGTCCGATAACTATGGCTACACCTTC
>NA|TRBJ1-4|TRBV7-9|NA
CASSLNEKLFF
TGTGCCAGCAGCCTTAATGAAAAACTGTTTTTT
>NA|TRBJ1-1|TRBV6-5|NA
CASSYSLPGPNTEAFF
TGTGCCAGCAGTTACTCGCTTCCAGGGCCGAACACTGAAGCTTTCTTT
>TRBD2|TRBJ2-1|TRBV5-1|NA
CASSLLPGILAGPYNEQFF
TGCGCCAGCAGCTTGCTCCCCGGCATTCTAGCGGGGCCTTACAATGAGCAGTTCTTC
>NA|TRBJ1-5|TRBV7-8|NA
CASSDQEGSSNQPQHF
TGTGCCAGCAGCGACCAAGAGGGTTCGAGCAATCAGCCCCAGCATTTT
>TRBD1|TRBJ2-2|TRBV6-5|NA
CASSYSGQGYTGELFF
TGTGCCAGCAGTTACTCCGGACAGGGCTATACCGGGGAGCTGTTTTTT
>TRBD1|TRBJ1-1|TRBV29-1|NA
CSVHRGTEAFF
TGCAGCGTCCACAGGGGAACTGAAGCTTTCTTT
>TRBD2|TRBJ2-7|TRBV19|few
CASSMGGGYEQYF
TGTGCCAGTAGTATGGGCGGGGGCTACGAGCAGTACTTC
>TRBD1|TRBJ1-2|TRBV5-4|NA
CASSLDRDSLFYGYTF
TGTGCCAGCAGCTTGGACCGGGACAGCCTTTTCTATGGCTACACCTTC
>NA|TRBJ1-2|TRBV18|NA
CASSPGRAGLGYTF
TGTGCCAGCTCACCAGGGCGGGCAGGGCTTGGCTACACCTTC
>TRBD2|TRBJ2-1|TRBV5-1|NA
CASSLVLAGMGQFF
TGCGCCAGCAGCTTGGTTCTAGCGGGGATGGGGCAGTTCTTC
>NA|TRBJ2-5|TRBV11-2|NA
CASSLGPGQETQYF
TGTGCCAGCAGCTTAGGTCCGGGGCAAGAGACCCAGTACTTC
>TRBD1|TRBJ2-3|TRBV5-4|few
CASSPMGQGDTQYF
TGTGCCAGCAGCCCCATGGGACAGGGGGATACGCAGTATTTT
>NA|TRBJ2-5|TRBV29-1|NA
CSVVRGGETQYF
TGCAGCGTTGTAAGGGGAGGAGAGACCCAGTACTTC
>NA|TRBJ1-6|TRBV11-3|NA
CASSLGQLSPLHF
TGTGCCAGCAGCTTGGGACAACTTTCACCCCTCCACTTT